This entry is about one T cell receptor (beta chain). Its antigen is not identified. This sample is part of a study of beta chain features in type 1 diabetes. TCRB transcripts that were expressed got sequenced, as all of the isolated RNA had been reverse transcribed. Profiled with immunoSEQ multiplex PCR; TCRdb holds only in-frame clones, not every one. Among around 600,000 clones, roughly 12% were seen once, and the ten largest hold around 0.12%. Sorting that relied on CD45RO/CCR7/CD25/CD127/CD95/CD27 yielded CD4+ naive, central memory, regulatory and stem cell-like memory cells. V lost 6 bases to trimming and J lost 3 bases, with 15 bases between them. Germline assignment: CDR1 LNHDA and CDR2 SQIVND (reference sequence). This CDR3 spans 15 amino acids. Study-wide findings and caveats: TCRB CDR3s were moderately but significantly shorter in Type 1 diabetes patients in all four CD4+ subsets. Patients and controls would be equally affected if PCR favored shorter templates.

This receptor was obtained from a man under 40 with type 1 diabetes. The chain links TRBV19 to TRBJ2-1, with D possibly matching TRBD2 (6 bases). Sequenced: naive CD4+ T cells from blood. In DNA form, the CDR3 reads TGTGCCAGTAGGGAAGGAGGGACGGGCTACAATGAGCAGTTCTTC. This encodes CASREGGTGYNEQFF.